This T cell receptor beta chain was documented in a study of graft-versus-host responses after intestinal transplantation. Background on the study: Multivisceral, liver-intestinal, or isolated intestinal transplants were received by the recipients. Once they had received anti-thymocyte globulin induction, all recipients took tacrolimus and steroids for roughly three years. Overall study results and limits: GvH clones occurred in recipient marrow; some first appeared in ileum or blood. Across patients carrying graft-donor T cell macrochimerism, allografts held high graft-versus-host to host-versus-graft clonal ratios.

Sequencing was performed with immunoSEQ multiplex PCR; in TCRdb, only in-frame clones are kept and a portion is missing. Found here are about 100,000 clones, around 90% of them singletons; the top ten hold over 0.6%. This CDR3 has 14 amino acids. V shed 10 bases and J shed 5 bases, with 21 bases lying between them. The germline gives CDR1 MNHEY, CDR2 SVGAGI. A word on this clone: The antigen remains unidentified.

The sequence came from a human donor who was the organ donor for an intestinal transplant. The specimen comprised unstimulated CD4+ T cells sorted from spleen or lymph node cells, sampled before transplant. The rearrangement links TRBV6-5 to TRBJ2-7; D unresolved. The CDR3 DNA follows: TGTGCCATCGATCCCGGGTATATTTTCCACGAGCAGTACTTC. Translating gives CAIDPGYIFHEQYF.